The rows below give T cell receptor beta chains drawn from one sample of a study of blood T cell repertoires in COVID-19. Produced via immunoSEQ multiplex PCR; TCRdb's table is partial and in-frame only. The sample lists around 100,000 clones, around 79% occurring once. The sample taken for sequencing was peripheral blood. These receptor sequences come from a man between 65 and 85 years old with active or convalescent COVID-19. CDR3s leave out the opening cysteine and the closing phenylalanine or tryptophan. Each record gives: V gene, CDR3 protein.

TRBV5-6,ASSSLAGTGDQPQH
TRBV2,ASRNVPGGRETQY
TRBV6-1,ASSVQVQETQY
TRBV29-1,SVEGPRRYGYT
TRBV27,ASSLGGVGQY
TRBV28,ASSLDRVDQPQH
TRBV3-1/TRBV3-2,ASSFSQGGGYGYT
TRBV13,ASSLLARDTQY
TRBV29-1,SVGVAPTDEKLF
TRBV18,ASSTTGANTEAF
TRBV10-2,ASTPTGGLADTQY
TRBV4-1,ASSRGETSSGANVLT
TRBV28,ASSTWEGLNTEAF
TRBV11-2,ASSPYGRADYNEQF
TRBV5-5,ASSLEGLAGSYEQY
TRBV30,AWSELESNQPQH
TRBV6-5,ASTYSLDSSGNTIY
TRBV7-8,ASSYVGTGSNYGYT
TRBV5-6,ASSLAQSSDTQY
TRBV18,ASLADREGNQPQH
TRBV21-1,ASSRSGQRTAGNTIY
TRBV7-9,ASSLAASGTGELF
TRBV10-2,ASFDRRNYNEQF
TRBV6-5,ASSTMTAQAF
TRBV14,ASSQRQGASEAF
TRBV7-9,ASSPRGGAYGYT
TRBV7-9,ASSYTVAGGHYNEQF
TRBV2,ASSAQGSGNTIY
TRBV28,ASSIQGYTQY
TRBV7-2,ASSGTGTESRGEAF
TRBV19,ASRGTGGTGELF
TRBV5-6,ASSFYSNSGANVLT
TRBV28,ASRSGGGGQETQY
TRBV6-5,ASSYSRVVNTEAF
TRBV28,ASSSDEETQY
TRBV27,ATRSPYYEQY
TRBV4-2,ASSPPRGTTTGELF
TRBV7-2,ASSLRRLRGGYT
TRBV7-9,ASSLNMGAGQPQH
TRBV30,ACTTGGDQPQH
TRBV5-4,ASSLAGDSPLH
TRBV6-5,ASSYQDRGAYEQY